The T cell receptor beta chain under discussion was sequenced for a study of T cell clonality in common variable immunodeficiency. Notes on the study in general: Reportedly, TCR beta sequences from common variable immunodeficiency showed fewer deletions and N-nucleotide insertions.

With 0 bases removed from V and 1 base from J, the gap between germline ends came to 9 bases. The CDR3 is 15 residues long. From germline, CDR1 is LNHDA and CDR2 SQIVND (reference sequence). Profiled with immunoSEQ multiplex PCR; TCRdb holds only in-frame clones, not every one. In total the sample includes 50,000 to 65,000 clones, none of them seen once. In its sample, this clone was seen many times. As yet, its antigen is unknown. The read ends 3 residues shy of where the CDR3 ends; the end is completed using the germline J gene. The chain uses TRBV19 and TRBJ1-1; D is uncertain. The TCR sequence derives from a person aged 18-70 years in good health. The sequenced material came from peripheral blood mononuclear cells. The DNA read from the CDR3 is TGTGCCAGTAGTATAGAGCCGGGGAAGAACACTGAA. Protein: CASSIEPGKNTE. The full CDR3 reads CASSIEPGKNTEAFF. The variable domain in full, completed from reference TRBV19 and TRBJ1-1, reads DGGITQSPKYLFRKEGQNVTLSCEQNLNHDAMYWYRQDPGQGLRLIYYSQIVNDFQKGDIAEGYSVSREKKESFPLTVTSAQKNPTAFYLCASSIEPGKNTEAFFGQGTRLTVV.